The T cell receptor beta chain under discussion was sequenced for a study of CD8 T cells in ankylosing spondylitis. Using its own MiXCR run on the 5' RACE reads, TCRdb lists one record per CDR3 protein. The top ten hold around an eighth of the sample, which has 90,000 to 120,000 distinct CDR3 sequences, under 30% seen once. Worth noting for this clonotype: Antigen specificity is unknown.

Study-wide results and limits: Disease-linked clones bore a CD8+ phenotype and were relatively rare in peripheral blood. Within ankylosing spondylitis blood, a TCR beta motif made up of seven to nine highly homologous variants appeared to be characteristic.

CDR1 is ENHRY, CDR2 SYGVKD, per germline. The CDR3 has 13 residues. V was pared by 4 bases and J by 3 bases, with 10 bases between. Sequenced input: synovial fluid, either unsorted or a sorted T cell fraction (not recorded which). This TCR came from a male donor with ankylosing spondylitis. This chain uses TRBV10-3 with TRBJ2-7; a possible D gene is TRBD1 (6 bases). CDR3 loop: CAISVVQGYEQYF. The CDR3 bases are TGTGCCATCAGTGTGGTACAGGGCTACGAGCAGTACTTC.